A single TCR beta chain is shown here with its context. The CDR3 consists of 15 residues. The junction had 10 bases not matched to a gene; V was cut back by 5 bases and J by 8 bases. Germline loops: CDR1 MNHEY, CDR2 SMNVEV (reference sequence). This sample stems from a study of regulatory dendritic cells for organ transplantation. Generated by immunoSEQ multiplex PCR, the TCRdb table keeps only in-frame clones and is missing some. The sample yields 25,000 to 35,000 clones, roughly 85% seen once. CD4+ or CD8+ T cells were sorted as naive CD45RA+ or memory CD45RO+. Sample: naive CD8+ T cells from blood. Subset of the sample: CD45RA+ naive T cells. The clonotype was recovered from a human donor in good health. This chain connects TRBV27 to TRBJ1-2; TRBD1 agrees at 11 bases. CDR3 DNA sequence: TGTGCCAGCAGTCCAGGGACAGGGGGTCGTGGGGGCTACACCTTC. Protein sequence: CASSPGTGGRGGYTF.